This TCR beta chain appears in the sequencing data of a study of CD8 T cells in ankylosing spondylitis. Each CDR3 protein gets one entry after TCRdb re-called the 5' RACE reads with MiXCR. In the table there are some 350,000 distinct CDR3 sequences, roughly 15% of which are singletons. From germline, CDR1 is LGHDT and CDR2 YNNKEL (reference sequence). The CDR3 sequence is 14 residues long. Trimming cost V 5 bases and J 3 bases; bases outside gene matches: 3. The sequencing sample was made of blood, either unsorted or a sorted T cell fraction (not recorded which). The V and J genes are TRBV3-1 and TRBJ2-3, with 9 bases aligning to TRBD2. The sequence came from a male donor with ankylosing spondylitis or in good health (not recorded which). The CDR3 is CASSETSGTDTQYF. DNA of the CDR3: TGTGCCAGCAGCGAAACTAGCGGGACAGATACGCAGTATTTT.